This T cell receptor (beta chain) stems from a study of blood T cell repertoires in COVID-19. Participant ages covered roughly 18 to 89 years across 25 or so US areas. What the recovered Cohort 3 donors had was two negative PCRs, clearance, or symptom resolution. V dropped 4 bases and J dropped 1 base, with 10 bases sitting between them. Per the germline V gene, CDR1 is LNHDA and CDR2 is SQIVND (reference sequence). CDR3 length equals 14 residues. Original methodology: Estimates of nucleated cell counts were drawn from the amplification of reference gene primers. TCRdb's table, derived via immunoSEQ multiplex PCR, lists solely in-frame clones and lacks some. The DNA was the basis for D and trimming; V, J and clone size are from that table. Among about 300,000 clones listed, more than 80% were seen once.

Sequencing used PBMCs or T cells enriched from blood (not recorded which). The receptor's source is a woman aged 25 to 45 who had recovered from COVID-19. The chain carries TRBV19 and TRBJ1-1; the D gene is possibly TRBD1 (6 bases). The CDR3 loop is CASSTGHTNTEAFF. Written as DNA, the CDR3 is TGTGCCAGTAGTACGGGACATACGAACACTGAAGCTTTCTTT.